The 20 T cell receptor beta chains given below trace back to one sample, sequenced in a study of T cell responses to AZD1222 COVID-19 vaccine (dated by TCRdb to 2020 to 2022). Receptors were amplified or captured by the immunoSEQ multiplex PCR assay. The table comes from immuneACCESS by way of TCRdb, which keeps in-frame sequences with V and J called. Part of the clones is missing from these tables; in studies checked, under half for an unresolved V gene and the rest for unknown reasons. The sample table shows about 85,000 clones, and approximately 87% are seen once. Jointly, the top ten make up around 6.7% of the sample. In the paper's terms, the time point label means: baseline before first vaccination. The sample in question was peripheral blood, obtained on day 0 of AZD1222 vaccination. The receptors were gathered from an adult in good health.

The chain has TRBV5-5 and TRBJ1-4; tentatively, D is TRBD1 (5 bases). The V gene's germline CDR1 is SGHKS and CDR2 YYEKEE (reference sequence). The V end was cut by 0 bases, the J end by 4 bases, with 10 bases between. The CDR3 covers 15 residues. The CDR3 sequence: CASSLDAGINEKLFF. In nucleotides, the CDR3 is TGTGCCAGCAGCTTGGACGCAGGGATTAATGAAAAACTGTTTTTT.

The chain employs TRBV6-1 and TRBJ1-1; possible D gene TRBD1, 5 bases. CDR3 length: 15 amino acids. Trimming stripped 5 bases from V and 1 base from J, with 14 bases between. Germline V gene lookup returns CDR1 MNHNS and CDR2 SASEGT. CDR3 protein: CASSLLGTGNTEAFF. In DNA form, the CDR3 reads TGTGCCAGCAGTCTACTCGGGACCGGGAACACTGAAGCTTTCTTT.

This sequence joins TRBV12-3 or TRBV12-4 and TRBJ2-3; no firm D call. V gave up 6 bases and J gave up 5 bases, with 6 bases separating them. The CDR3 has 11 amino acids. In nucleotides, the CDR3 is TGTGCCAGCAGGGAGAGAGATACGCAGTATTTT. This codes for CASRERDTQYF.

This chain uses TRBV10-3 with TRBJ2-6, with 7 positions matching TRBD1. This CDR3 region has 16 residues. V lost 4 bases to trimming and J lost 1 base; unmatched junction nucleotides: 4. Germline V lookup: CDR1 ENHRY, CDR2 SYGVKD. The CDR3 loop is CAISGQGVSGANVLTF. Written as DNA, the CDR3 is TGTGCCATCAGTGGACAGGGAGTTTCTGGGGCCAACGTCCTGACTTTC.

The chain links TRBV27 to TRBJ2-1; D remains ambiguous. The ends were cut back, 5 bases at V and 0 bases at J, with 11 bases in the middle. CDR1 is MNHEY and CDR2 is SMNVEV in the germline V gene (reference sequence). This CDR3 is 15 amino acids long. The CDR3 DNA reads TGTGCCAGCAGTCTCGTCCCCAGCTCCTACAATGAGCAGTTCTTC. Translating gives CASSLVPSSYNEQFF.

The gene calls are TRBV18 and TRBJ1-1; D remains ambiguous. The CDR3 is made up of 15 amino acids. Trimming removed 2 bases from V and 1 base from J, with 11 bases in between. The germline gives CDR1 KGHSH, CDR2 LQKENI. The CDR3 here is CASSPRLGWNTEAFF. As DNA, the CDR3 is TGTGCCAGCTCACCAAGGCTCGGTTGGAACACTGAAGCTTTCTTT.

The chain carries TRBV14 and TRBJ2-3; D may be TRBD2 (6 bases). V was cut by 1 base and J by 6 bases, with 14 bases left in between. The CDR3 extends over 15 amino acids. Germline V gene lookup returns CDR1 SGHDN and CDR2 FVKESK. The CDR3 spells CASSQGASAGDTQYF. The CDR3 nucleotides are TGTGCCAGCAGCCAAGGCGCTAGCGCAGGGGATACGCAGTATTTT.

The rearrangement links TRBV30 to TRBJ1-6; the D gene is possibly TRBD1 (5 bases). Germline-derived CDR1 and CDR2 are GTSNPN and SVGIG (reference sequence). Trimming took off 2 bases at V and 2 bases at J, with 10 bases between the two ends. The length of the CDR3 is 15 residues. CDR3 nucleotides: TGTGCCTGGAGTCCGATGACAGCCTATAATTCACCCCTCCACTTT. Protein: CAWSPMTAYNSPLHF.

The chain carries TRBV7-2 and TRBJ2-1; 15 positions match TRBD2. The J segment lost 1 base and the V segment lost 5 bases, leaving 3 bases of the junction unmatched. The germline gives CDR1 SGHTA, CDR2 FQGNSA. This CDR3 has 17 residues. CDR3 protein: CASSGGTSGGSYNEQFF. CDR3 bases: TGTGCCAGCAGCGGAGGGACTAGCGGGGGGTCCTACAATGAGCAGTTCTTC.

On this clone itself: The junction and the germline gene differ at one end; a read error may be behind it. The chain couples TRBV29-1 to TRBJ1-2, with 8 nucleotides matching TRBD1. The CDR3 spans 16 residues. The germline CDR1 and CDR2 sequences are SQVTM and ANQGSEA. The CDR3 DNA reads TGCAGCGTGGAAGACAGGGGTCTTTCTTCTAACTATGGCTACACCTTC. It specifies CSVEDRGLSSNYGYTF.

J is TRBJ2-7 and V is TRBV19; D assignment may be TRBD1 or TRBD2 (5 bases each). V lost 4 bases and J lost 6, with 10 bases in between. The CDR3 contains 12 residues. Germline V gives CDR1 LNHDA, CDR2 SQIVND (reference sequence). The CDR3 DNA reads TGTGCCAGTAGTAGCTCGAGGGGCGAGCAGTACTTC. It yields the protein CASSSSRGEQYF.

CDR3 residues: CASSPGTGRYEQYF. CDR3 coding DNA: TGTGCCAGCAGCCCGGGGACAGGGCGATACGAGCAGTACTTC. This chain connects TRBV7-3 to TRBJ2-7; 9 bases line up with TRBD1. Trimming removed 5 bases from V and 4 bases from J; junction bases left unmatched: 6. CDR1 and CDR2 (germline): SGHTA, FQGTGA. This CDR3 has 14 amino acids.

This chain uses TRBV7-9 with TRBJ1-1; no reliable D call. Trimming pared 5 bases from V and 6 bases from J, leaving 10 bases between. Germline CDR1 and CDR2: SEHNR and FQNEAQ (reference sequence). The length of the CDR3 is 12 residues. CDR3 sequence reads: CASSPREAEAFF. CDR3 coding DNA: TGTGCCAGCAGCCCCCGTGAGGCTGAAGCTTTCTTT.

This rearrangement joins TRBV7-8 to TRBJ1-6; TRBD1 matches at 7 bases. CDR1 is SGHVS, CDR2 FQNEAQ, per germline. V lost 4 bases to trimming and J lost 7 bases; unmatched junction nucleotides: 7. The CDR3 extends over 15 amino acids. For the CDR3, the DNA is TGTGCCAGCAGCTCGTCAGGGACAGTAAATTCACCCCTCCACTTT. Its translation: CASSSSGTVNSPLHF.

The table lists this clone with a count of one. Different DNA sequences within this sample yield the same CDR3. V gene TRBV5-1 combines with J gene TRBJ1-2; D not certain. Germline V CDR1 and CDR2: SGHRS, YFSETQ. CDR3 length equals 14 residues. Trimming took 0 bases from V and 2 from J, leaving 8 bases between them. The CDR3 DNA is TGCGCCAGCAGCTTGGATTCCAAGAACTATGGCTACACCTTC. Protein product: CASSLDSKNYGYTF.

The rearrangement links TRBV6-1 to TRBJ2-3, with TRBD1 identical over 7 bases. The CDR3 is 16 residues long. J was trimmed by 6 bases and V by 2 bases; bases with no gene match: 11. Per germline, CDR1 MNHNS and CDR2 SASEGT. The CDR3 sequence is CASSEWGTVSVDTQYF. CDR3 sequence (DNA): TGTGCCAGCAGTGAATGGGGGACAGTTTCCGTGGATACGCAGTATTTT.

This chain uses TRBV6-1 with TRBJ1-5, with D perhaps matching TRBD1 (6 bases). The V gene's germline CDR1 is MNHNS and CDR2 SASEGT. CDR3 length equals 14 residues. V was cut by 3 bases and J by 6 bases, with 12 bases left in between. For the CDR3, the DNA is TGTGCCAGCAGTGACGTACTACAGGGTCAGCCCCAGCATTTT. This codes for CASSDVLQGQPQHF.

This sequence joins TRBV14 and TRBJ1-2; D is unclear. V lost 5 bases, J lost 8 bases, and 12 bases lay in between. The length of the CDR3 is 12 residues. The germline V gene encodes CDR1 SGHDN and CDR2 FVKESK. As DNA, the CDR3 is TGTGCCAGCAGCGTCGGGTCGGGAGGCTACACCTTC. It translates to CASSVGSGGYTF. Combining the CDR3 with reference TRBV14 and TRBJ1-2 gives the whole variable domain EAGVTQFPSHSVIEKGQTVTLRCDPISGHDNLYWYRRVMGKEIKFLLHFVKESKQDESGMPNNRFLAERTGGTYSTLKVQPAELEDSGVYFCASSVGSGGYTFGSGTRLTVV.

V is TRBV6-5 and J is TRBJ2-1; TRBD1 aligns across 9 bases. The V gene's germline CDR1 is MNHEY and CDR2 SVGAGI. The CDR3 runs 13 residues. V lost 4 bases to trimming and J lost 9 bases; unmatched junction nucleotides: 4. CDR3: CASSWDRASEQFF. For the CDR3, the DNA is TGTGCCAGCAGTTGGGACAGGGCGAGTGAGCAGTTCTTC.

The CDR3 DNA follows: TGTGCCAGCAGTTACTCGAGACAGGGGGTGACTGAAGCTTTCTTT. The encoded protein is CASSYSRQGVTEAFF. V and J are TRBV6-5 and TRBJ1-1, with TRBD1 identical over 9 bases. The germline CDR1 and CDR2 sequences are MNHEY and SVGAGI. The V and J ends lost 0 bases and 5 bases, in that order; junction bases with no gene match: 4. This CDR3 has 15 residues.